This T cell receptor (beta chain) was obtained from a study of blood T cell repertoires in COVID-19. About the study: T cells, B-cell-depleted T cells, or PBMCs supplied cDNA or gDNA.

Profiling relied on immunoSEQ multiplex PCR, and the TCRdb table lists in-frame clones only, not all of them. The sample lists more than 35,000 clones, about 80% seen once, with 13% to 15% in the top ten. Germline trimming cut 8 bases from V and 8 bases from J; bases unmatched to any gene: 15. Germline V gives CDR1 SQVTM, CDR2 ANQGSEA. The CDR3 extends over 14 amino acids. The receptor was derived from a man in his fifties or sixties with active or convalescent COVID-19. The J gene is TRBJ2-1, the V gene TRBV29-1; 7 bases align to TRBD1. Sequenced: peripheral blood. CDR3 amino acids: CSIKQGIQGYEQFF. The CDR3 DNA reads as TGCAGCATCAAACAGGGGATTCAAGGATATGAGCAGTTCTTC.